This TCR beta chain derives from a study of cytomegalovirus exposure and HLA in healthy donors. The PCR had 60 Vbeta and 13 Jbeta primers. Profiled with immunoSEQ multiplex PCR; TCRdb holds only in-frame clones, not every one. The profile shows under 300,000 clones, 70% to 90% of them singletons. This CDR3 has 14 residues. Per the germline V gene, CDR1 is MNHEY and CDR2 is SVGAGI. Trimming shortened V by 6 bases and J by 2 bases, and 13 bases separated the two germline ends. The receptor's source is a man in his forties in good health and CMV-seropositive. J is TRBJ2-5 and V is TRBV6-5, with D hard to call. The specimen sequenced was PBMCs. CDR3 residues: CASSSLSRQETQYF. Written as DNA, the CDR3 is TGTGCCAGCAGCTCACTAAGTCGGCAAGAGACCCAGTACTTC.